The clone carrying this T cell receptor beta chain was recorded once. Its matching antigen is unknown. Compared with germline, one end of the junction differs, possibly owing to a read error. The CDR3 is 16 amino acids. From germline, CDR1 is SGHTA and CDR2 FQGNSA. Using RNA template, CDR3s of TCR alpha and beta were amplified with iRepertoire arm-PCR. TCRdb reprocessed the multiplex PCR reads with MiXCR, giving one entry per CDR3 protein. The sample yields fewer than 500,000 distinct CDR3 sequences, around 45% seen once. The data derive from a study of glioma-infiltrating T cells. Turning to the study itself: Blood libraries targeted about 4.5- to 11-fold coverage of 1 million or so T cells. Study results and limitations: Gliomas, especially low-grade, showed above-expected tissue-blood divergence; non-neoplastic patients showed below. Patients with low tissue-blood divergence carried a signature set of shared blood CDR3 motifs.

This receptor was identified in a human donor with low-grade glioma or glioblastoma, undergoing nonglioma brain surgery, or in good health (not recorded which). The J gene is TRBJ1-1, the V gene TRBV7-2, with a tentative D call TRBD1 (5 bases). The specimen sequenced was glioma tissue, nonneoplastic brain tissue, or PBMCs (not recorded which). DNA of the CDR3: TGTGCCAGCAGCACTTGGGCCTACTCGCTGGACACTCAAGCTTTCTTT. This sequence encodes CASSTWAYSLDTQAFF.